This T cell receptor (beta chain) was profiled in a study of CD8 T cells in ankylosing spondylitis. Researchers built TCR beta libraries using quantitative 5'-RACE with molecular barcodes. TCRdb reprocessed the 5' RACE reads via MiXCR and lists one record per CDR3 protein. The table shows around 210,000 distinct CDR3 sequences, with 8% to 9% occurring only once. The study, taken as a whole, reports: It appeared that ankylosing spondylitis blood was characterized by a TCR beta motif of roughly 8 highly homologous variants. Matched synovial fluid from ankylosing spondylitis patients was reported to be enriched for disease-linked clones. Clones linked to the disease showed a CD8+ phenotype. They occurred at relatively low frequencies in peripheral blood.

This clonotype was observed at least ten times. Its cognate antigen is unknown. V lost 4 bases to trimming and J lost 7 bases, with 11 bases between them. This CDR3 region has 13 residues. Germline V gives CDR1 MNHEY, CDR2 SMNVEV (reference sequence). The clonotype originates from a female donor with ankylosing spondylitis or in good health (not recorded which). The chain links TRBV27 to TRBJ2-1; D is perhaps TRBD2 (6 bases). The sample comprised blood, either unsorted or a sorted T cell fraction (not recorded which). This CDR3 reads CASSSKGRNEQFF. DNA of the CDR3: TGTGCCAGCAGTTCGAAGGGGAGGAATGAGCAGTTCTTC.